These 32 T cell receptor beta chains originate from one sample sequenced in a study of blood T cell repertoires in COVID-19. Profiling relied on immunoSEQ multiplex PCR, and the TCRdb table lists in-frame clones only, not all of them. This table has some 350,000 clones, 70% to 90% appearing once. Sequenced material: PBMCs or T cells enriched from blood (not recorded which). The receptors come from a woman aged 25-40 years who had recovered from COVID-19.

The chain employs TRBV19 and TRBJ1-1; the match to TRBD1 covers 8 bases. The germline gives CDR1 LNHDA, CDR2 SQIVND (reference sequence). With V trimmed by 3 bases and J by 1 base, 4 bases remained unmatched. This CDR3 region has 15 residues. Here the CDR3 DNA reads TGTGCCAGTAGTATTCTGGACAGGGCGAACACTGAAGCTTTCTTT. This codes for CASSILDRANTEAFF. Using reference TRBV19 and TRBJ1-1 for the parts outside the CDR3, the full variable domain is DGGITQSPKYLFRKEGQNVTLSCEQNLNHDAMYWYRQDPGQGLRLIYYSQIVNDFQKGDIAEGYSVSREKKESFPLTVTSAQKNPTAFYLCASSILDRANTEAFFGQGTRLTVV.

The chain uses TRBV11-2 and TRBJ1-5, with TRBD1 identical over 8 bases. Per the germline V gene, CDR1 is SGHAT and CDR2 is FQNNGV. This CDR3 has 17 residues. V shed 2 bases, J shed 6 bases, and the junction held 12 bases outside the gene matches. Here the CDR3 DNA reads TGTGCCAGCAGCTTACGAATGACAGGGGTATGTTGTCAGCCCCAGCATTTT. It is translated as CASSLRMTGVCCQPQHF. The full variable domain, with the rest looked up from reference TRBV11-2 and TRBJ1-5, is EAGVAQSPRYKIIEKRQSVAFWCNPISGHATLYWYQQILGQGPKLLIQFQNNGVVDDSQLPKDRFSAERLKGVDSTLKIQPAKLEDSAVYLCASSLRMTGVCCQPQHFGDGTRLSIL.

The rearrangement uses TRBV11-2 and TRBJ1-1, with 8 bases aligning to TRBD1. The CDR3 loop spans 14 amino acids. Trimming cost V 5 bases and J 10 bases; bases outside gene matches: 12. Germline V gives CDR1 SGHAT, CDR2 FQNNGV. The CDR3 is CASSPEGTGVGAFF. CDR3 DNA sequence: TGTGCCAGCAGCCCGGAAGGGACAGGCGTCGGAGCTTTCTTT.

The rearrangement links TRBV29-1 to TRBJ2-7, with D possibly matching TRBD1 (6 bases). The CDR3 length is 12 residues. Germline V gene lookup returns CDR1 SQVTM and CDR2 ANQGSEA. The germline V and J ends were trimmed by 4 bases and 2 bases, with 9 bases remaining between them. The CDR3 nucleotides read TGCAGCGTTGCGGACAGAGCCTACGAGCAGTACTTC. Translating it yields CSVADRAYEQYF.

The chain joins TRBV19 to TRBJ1-3; 7 bases line up with TRBD1. This CDR3 comprises 17 residues. In germline, CDR1 is LNHDA, CDR2 SQIVND (reference sequence). V lost 6 bases to trimming and J lost 4 bases; unmatched junction nucleotides: 15. The DNA for the CDR3 is TGTGCCAGTAGCCTCGGGACAGTGGGGTTCTTAGGAAACACCATATATTTT. The encoded protein is CASSLGTVGFLGNTIYF.

The chain couples TRBV3-1 (or the pseudogene TRBV3-2) to TRBJ2-5; 9 positions agree with TRBD1. Germline values: CDR1 LGHDT, CDR2 YNNKEL (reference sequence). Unmatched junction bases numbered 22, after V lost 5 bases and J lost 9 bases. CDR3 length: 18 amino acids. The CDR3 reads CASSFGTGITGRTVAQYF. The CDR3 DNA reads as TGTGCCAGCAGCTTCGGGACAGGGATAACCGGCCGAACGGTGGCCCAGTACTTC.

CDR3 in amino acids: CASSPGTGRSYGYTF. CDR3 bases: TGTGCCAGCAGCCCCGGGACAGGGCGAAGCTATGGCTACACCTTC. V usage is TRBV5-4 and J usage is TRBJ1-2; 9 bases are a match to TRBD1. The germline V gene encodes CDR1 SGHNT and CDR2 YYREEE (reference sequence). Unmatched junction bases numbered 8, after V lost 4 bases and J lost 4 bases. CDR3 length: 15 amino acids.

The V call is TRBV7-3, the J call TRBJ2-1; 9 nucleotides agree with TRBD2. The V gene end was trimmed by 1 base and the J gene end by 4 bases; junction bases not matched to a gene: 2. The CDR3 contains 15 residues. Germline V gene lookup returns CDR1 SGHTA and CDR2 FQGTGA. CDR3 amino acids: CASSLSGGVYNEQFF. CDR3 bases: TGTGCCAGCAGCTTAAGCGGGGGGGTTTACAATGAGCAGTTCTTC.

The chain combines TRBV28 with TRBJ1-5; the D gene is possibly TRBD1 (5 bases). V lost 7 bases and J 0 bases, leaving 19 bases between the germline ends. Germline CDR1 and CDR2: MDHEN and SYDVKM. The CDR3 is 17 residues long. Here the CDR3 reads CASTTGLNFYSNQPQHF. CDR3 DNA: TGTGCCAGCACCACGGGACTCAACTTTTATAGCAATCAGCCCCAGCATTTT.

The chain uses TRBV5-5 and TRBJ1-4, with D hard to call. The CDR3 contains 13 residues. Trimming left V 0 bases short and J 8 bases short, with 8 bases between. Germline-derived CDR1 and CDR2 are SGHKS and YYEKEE (reference sequence). The CDR3 spells CASSLASGEKLFF. The CDR3 nucleotides are TGTGCCAGCAGCTTGGCCTCGGGAGAAAAACTGTTTTTT.

This sequence joins TRBV18 and TRBJ2-5; a possible D gene is TRBD2 (6 bases). Trimming took 3 bases from V and 2 from J, leaving 10 bases between them. Germline V gene lookup returns CDR1 KGHSH and CDR2 LQKENI. The CDR3 has 14 amino acids. CDR3 protein: CASSPTGGQETQYF. The CDR3 nucleotides read TGTGCCAGCTCACCTACCGGAGGGCAAGAGACCCAGTACTTC.

The chain employs TRBV10-3 and TRBJ1-1, with D uncertain. The germline V gene has CDR1 ENHRY and CDR2 SYGVKD. Trimming took off 2 bases at V and 3 bases at J, with 4 bases between the two ends. The CDR3 contains 12 residues. The CDR3 sequence is CAISERDTEAFF. DNA of the CDR3: TGTGCCATCAGTGAGCGGGACACTGAAGCTTTCTTT.

The chain employs TRBV2 and TRBJ2-3, with TRBD1 identical over 7 bases. Germline CDR1 reads SNHLY; CDR2 reads FYNNEI. V lost 4 bases, J lost 2 bases, and 6 bases stayed unmatched. This CDR3 contains 15 residues. For the CDR3, the DNA is TGTGCCAGCAGTGTTCCGGGACAGTACACAGATACGCAGTATTTT. This translates into CASSVPGQYTDTQYF.

This chain's CDR3 is CASSLVAGGLYNEQFF. CDR3 in DNA: TGCGCCAGCAGCTTGGTCGCGGGGGGCTTGTACAATGAGCAGTTCTTC. The chain couples TRBV5-1 to TRBJ2-1, with 8 bases identical to TRBD2. Germline CDR1 and CDR2: SGHRS and YFSETQ. CDR3 length equals 16 residues. V trimming: 0 bases; J trimming: 4 bases; junction bases outside the gene matches: 6. The whole variable domain, filled in from reference TRBV5-1 and TRBJ2-1, reads KAGVTQTPRYLIKTRGQQVTLSCSPISGHRSVSWYQQTPGQGLQFLFEYFSETQRNKGNFPGRFSGRQFSNSRSEMNVSTLELGDSALYLCASSLVAGGLYNEQFFGPGTRLTVL.

A few counts support this clone. V is TRBV7-8 and J is TRBJ2-7; 8 bases align to TRBD2. Unmatched junction bases numbered 9, after V lost 4 bases and J lost 4 bases. Per the germline V gene, CDR1 is SGHVS and CDR2 is FQNEAQ. The CDR3 sequence is 15 residues long. The CDR3 is CASSSGGLAEYEQYF. CDR3 bases: TGTGCCAGCAGCTCGGGAGGGCTAGCTGAATACGAGCAGTACTTC.

The chain recombines TRBV3-1 (or the pseudogene TRBV3-2) with TRBJ1-2, with 12 bases identical to TRBD1. CDR1 and CDR2 from the germline V gene are LGHDT and YNNKEL (reference sequence). Trimming at V came to 0 bases and at J to 8 bases, leaving 13 bases not matched to a gene. This CDR3 is 18 amino acids long. As DNA, the CDR3 is TGTGCCAGCAGCCAAGATAGGTTGGGGGGACAGGGGGCGCGAGGCTACACCTTC. This gives the protein CASSQDRLGGQGARGYTF.

This clone showed up just once. The rearrangement uses TRBV13 and TRBJ2-2, with 8 bases identical to TRBD1. V lost 5 bases and J lost 0; bases outside the gene matches: 5. The CDR3 consists of 16 residues. CDR1 PRHDT and CDR2 FYEKMQ come from the germline V gene (reference sequence). The CDR3 nucleotides are TGTGCCAGCAGCCTCCGGACAGGGCCGAACACCGGGGAGCTGTTTTTT. Its translation: CASSLRTGPNTGELFF.

The chain has TRBV11-2 and TRBJ2-1; 8 bases match TRBD2. Germline lookup yields CDR1 SGHAT and CDR2 FQNNGV. The CDR3 totals 16 residues. Losses at the gene ends were 4 bases for V and 7 bases for J; bases not matched to a gene: 12. CDR3 coding DNA: TGTGCCAGCAGCTCCAAGGCGGGGGGCCCCCGGAATGAGCAGTTCTTC. It encodes CASSSKAGGPRNEQFF.

This clone was picked up one time. The chain has TRBV7-6 and TRBJ1-2; possible D gene TRBD1, 6 bases. The CDR3 totals 15 residues. Germline V gene sequence: CDR1 SGHVS, CDR2 FNYEAQ. The V end lost 2 bases, the J end lost 6 bases, and 16 bases lay between the germline ends. Here the CDR3 reads CASSLPAGEGDGYTF. CDR3 nucleotides: TGTGCCAGCAGCTTACCAGCAGGGGAGGGTGATGGCTACACCTTC.

The chain recombines TRBV19 with TRBJ2-7; 12 bases are shared with TRBD1. The germline CDR1 and CDR2 sequences are LNHDA and SQIVND (reference sequence). The CDR3 length is 15 residues. The V and J ends lost 6 bases and 3 bases, in that order; junction bases with no gene match: 6. CDR3 amino acids: CASRTGTGGYYEQYF. CDR3 nucleotides: TGTGCCAGTAGGACCGGGACAGGGGGCTACTACGAGCAGTACTTC. Filled out from reference TRBV19 and TRBJ2-7, the complete variable domain reads DGGITQSPKYLFRKEGQNVTLSCEQNLNHDAMYWYRQDPGQGLRLIYYSQIVNDFQKGDIAEGYSVSREKKESFPLTVTSAQKNPTAFYLCASRTGTGGYYEQYFGPGTRLTVT.

The V and J genes are TRBV25-1 and TRBJ1-1; D gene ambiguous. Germline assignment: CDR1 MGHDK and CDR2 SYGVNS. The CDR3 covers 15 residues. Deletions cut 1 base from V and 4 bases from J, with 13 bases between. The CDR3 DNA follows: TGTGCCAGCAGTGAATGGGCGACCTCGAGCACTGAAGCTTTCTTT. It translates to CASSEWATSSTEAFF. The variable domain in full, completed from reference TRBV25-1 and TRBJ1-1, reads EADIYQTPRYLVIGTGKKITLECSQTMGHDKMYWYQQDPGMELHLIHYSYGVNSTEKGDLSSESTVSRIRTEHFPLTLESARPSHTSQYLCASSEWATSSTEAFFGQGTRLTVV.

CDR3 sequence reads: CSASNELGNQPQHF. For the CDR3, the DNA is TGCAGTGCTAGTAATGAGTTGGGCAATCAGCCCCAGCATTTT. This chain connects TRBV20-1 to TRBJ1-5; D not resolved. The CDR3 is made up of 14 amino acids. The germline V gene has CDR1 DFQATT and CDR2 SNEGSKA (reference sequence). Trimming shortened V by 3 bases and J by 2 bases, and 11 bases separated the two germline ends.

This rearrangement joins TRBV30 to TRBJ2-1; 7 nucleotides line up with TRBD1. Germline-derived CDR1 and CDR2 are GTSNPN and SVGIG (reference sequence). The CDR3 is 14 residues long. V trimming: 0 bases; J trimming: 5 bases; junction bases outside the gene matches: 4. The CDR3 reads CAWSVGTEDNEQFF. CDR3 DNA sequence: TGTGCCTGGAGTGTAGGGACAGAGGACAATGAGCAGTTCTTC.

CDR3 nucleotides: TGTGCCGCGGGGCTAGCGGCCAGCACAGATACGCAGTATTTT. Amino acids: CAAGLAASTDTQYF. V gene TRBV19 combines with J gene TRBJ2-3; 7 bases agree with TRBD2. The CDR3 is 14 amino acids. Unmatched junction bases numbered 8, after V lost 11 bases and J lost 0 bases. The germline gives CDR1 LNHDA, CDR2 SQIVND (reference sequence). Full variable domain (outside the CDR3, taken from reference TRBV19 and TRBJ2-3): DGGITQSPKYLFRKEGQNVTLSCEQNLNHDAMYWYRQDPGQGLRLIYYSQIVNDFQKGDIAEGYSVSREKKESFPLTVTSAQKNPTAFYLCAAGLAASTDTQYFGPGTRLTVL.

The V and J genes are TRBV10-3 and TRBJ2-7; 10 bases map to TRBD1. Per germline, CDR1 ENHRY and CDR2 SYGVKD. CDR3 length: 14 residues. V lost 6 bases to trimming and J lost 5 bases; unmatched junction nucleotides: 7. DNA of the CDR3: TGTGCCATCAGGGGGGGACAGGGGCGCGACGAGCAGTACTTC. The encoded protein is CAIRGGQGRDEQYF.

The V call is TRBV9, the J call TRBJ1-2; perhaps TRBD1 as D (6 bases). The CDR3 consists of 16 residues. Trimming stripped 3 bases from V and 8 bases from J, with 23 bases between. The V gene's germline CDR1 is SGDLS and CDR2 YYNGEE. The chain's CDR3 is CASSAGTPSPAQGYTF. For the CDR3, the DNA is TGTGCCAGCAGCGCCGGGACACCATCCCCAGCGCAAGGCTACACCTTC.

This clone was seen only once. CDR3 in DNA: TGTGCCAGCACTAGCCACCCTGGAAACACCATATATTTT. Protein product: CASTSHPGNTIYF. This rearrangement joins TRBV6-5 to TRBJ1-3; no firm D call. CDR3 length: 13 amino acids. With 7 bases removed from V and 2 bases from J, the gap between germline ends came to 9 bases. Germline loops: CDR1 MNHEY, CDR2 SVGAGI.

This chain uses TRBV5-1 with TRBJ2-7; 8 bases map to TRBD1. Germline V gene data show CDR1 as SGHRS and CDR2 as YFSETQ. CDR3 length: 13 residues. Losses at the gene ends were 5 bases for V and 6 bases for J; bases not matched to a gene: 7. CDR3 bases: TGCGCCAGCAGGTATGGGACAGGTGGCGAGCAGTACTTC. It encodes CASRYGTGGEQYF. Complete variable domain (other parts from reference TRBV5-1 and TRBJ2-7): KAGVTQTPRYLIKTRGQQVTLSCSPISGHRSVSWYQQTPGQGLQFLFEYFSETQRNKGNFPGRFSGRQFSNSRSEMNVSTLELGDSALYLCASRYGTGGEQYFGPGTRLTVT.

Points on this clone: One end of the junction is discordant with germline, which a read error may explain. DNA of the CDR3: TGTGCCAGCAGTGACGGGGGTTGGGCCTTC. This gives the protein CASSDGGWAF. The gene calls are TRBV25-1 and TRBJ1-2, with TRBD1 as a possible D gene (5 bases). The V gene's germline CDR1 is MGHDK and CDR2 SYGVNS. The CDR3 is 10 amino acids.

This clone was counted a single time. This rearrangement joins TRBV4-2 to TRBJ1-2; 9 positions agree with TRBD1. The CDR3 contains 13 residues. Germline CDR1 LGHNA, CDR2 YNFKEQ. J gave up 4 bases and V 4 bases, and 1 base lay outside the gene matches. DNA for the CDR3: TGTGCCAGCAGCCTACAGGGGGCCTATGGCTACACCTTC. Amino acid sequence: CASSLQGAYGYTF.

The chain couples TRBV13 to TRBJ1-6; 7 nucleotides line up with TRBD1. V was pared by 2 bases and J by 12 bases, with 16 bases of the junction left unmatched. The CDR3 spans 17 residues. The V gene's germline CDR1 is PRHDT and CDR2 FYEKMQ (reference sequence). CDR3 bases: TGTGCCAGCAGCTTAAGGGGGGAGACAGGGCCGACGGAACCCCTCCACTTT. Translation: CASSLRGETGPTEPLHF.

This clone was recorded once. This sequence joins TRBV6-6 and TRBJ1-1; D may be TRBD1 (6 bases). With 4 bases removed from V and 1 base from J, the gap between germline ends came to 13 bases. Germline values: CDR1 MNHNY, CDR2 SVGAGI (reference sequence). The CDR3 is 15 residues long. In DNA form, the CDR3 reads TGTGCCAGCAGTTGGGGACACGCAACGAACACTGAAGCTTTCTTT. This codes for CASSWGHATNTEAFF.